Following are 25 T cell receptor beta chains from one sample sequenced in a study of T-cell memory formation after mild COVID-19. TCRdb fed the 5' RACE reads into MiXCR, producing one record per CDR3 protein. The data contain 250,000 to 400,000 distinct CDR3 sequences, 14% of them singletons. The material sequenced was PBMCs or a T cell subset sorted from them (not recorded which). The receptor source for this set is a man aged 18 to 29 who had mild COVID-19 (a few samples of this study predate the infection). Cell type and time point are not known.

The chain carries TRBV19 and TRBJ2-6; 10 nucleotides agree with TRBD1. With 6 bases clipped from V and 3 bases from J, the junction kept 8 bases outside the gene matches. The CDR3 length is 17 residues. CDR1 and CDR2 from the germline V gene are LNHDA and SQIVND (reference sequence). CDR3 DNA: TGTGCCAGTAGAAAGGGACAGGGGTACGGTGGGGCCAACGTCCTGACTTTC. It encodes CASRKGQGYGGANVLTF.

Details on this clonotype: A much larger clone lies one base from this, so it may be a read error. The chain uses TRBV4-3 and TRBJ1-5; D ambiguous. From germline, CDR1 is LGHNA and CDR2 YSLEER. The CDR3 loop spans 13 amino acids. Trimming shortened V by 0 bases and J by 6 bases, and 6 bases separated the two germline ends. Written as DNA, the CDR3 is TGCGCCAGCAGCCAAGATCGGGCTCAGCCCCAGCATTTT. Its protein is CASSQDRAQPQHF.

V and J are TRBV20-1 and TRBJ2-5; 8 bases agree with TRBD1. This CDR3 has 13 amino acids. V was clipped by 6 bases and J by 5 bases; unmatched bases: 8. Germline V lookup: CDR1 DFQATT, CDR2 SNEGSKA (reference sequence). The CDR3, as DNA: TGCAGTGCCTCCCGGACAGGGCGGGAGACCCAGTACTTC. Amino acid sequence: CSASRTGRETQYF.

This rearrangement joins TRBV28 to TRBJ2-3; a weak D match, TRBD1 (6 bases). There are 14 residues in the CDR3. Trimming removed 5 bases from V and 2 bases from J, with 11 bases in between. The germline V gene encodes CDR1 MDHEN and CDR2 SYDVKM. CDR3 in DNA: TGTGCCAGCAGTGAGACAGGTCACACAGATACGCAGTATTTT. This sequence encodes CASSETGHTDTQYF.

This clonotype was picked up many times. This chain uses TRBV4-3 with TRBJ2-1, with TRBD1 as a possible D gene (5 bases). Germline CDR1 reads LGHNA; CDR2 reads YSLEER. Trimming removed 1 base from V and 8 bases from J, with 24 bases in between. There are 18 residues in the CDR3. The CDR3 DNA sequence: TGCGCCAGCAGCCAAGGATGGGCAGTTCAGGGAATTCCCGATGAGCAGTTCTTC. This translates into CASSQGWAVQGIPDEQFF.

This clonotype was found a few times. The CDR3 sequence is CSVVGTVAKNIQYF. The CDR3 DNA reads TGCAGCGTTGTGGGGACGGTAGCCAAAAACATTCAGTACTTC. The chain is built from TRBV29-1 and TRBJ2-4; the D call may be TRBD1 or TRBD2 (5 bases each). The CDR3 has 14 residues. CDR1 is SQVTM, CDR2 ANQGSEA, per germline. Deletions cut 4 bases from V and 0 bases from J, with 10 bases between.

This clonotype was counted a few times. The V call is TRBV5-1, the J call TRBJ2-3, with 7 bases fitting TRBD1. V dropped 4 bases and J dropped 0; count of bases not matched to a gene: 11. Germline V gives CDR1 SGHRS, CDR2 YFSETQ. The CDR3 has 17 residues. CDR3: CASSQTGQPSSTDTQYF. DNA for the CDR3: TGCGCCAGCAGCCAAACGGGACAGCCATCTAGCACAGATACGCAGTATTTT.

The table lists this clonotype with many counts. The rearrangement joins TRBV20-1 to TRBJ2-7, with D possibly TRBD1 on 5 matching bases. The CDR3 contains 13 residues. V was pared by 3 bases and J by 2 bases, with 11 bases between. Germline V CDR1 and CDR2: DFQATT, SNEGSKA (reference sequence). CDR3 residues: CSASSDRTYEQYV. The CDR3 DNA is TGCAGTGCTAGCTCCGACAGAACCTACGAGCAGTACGTC.

The chain uses TRBV7-8 and TRBJ1-5; D possibly corresponds to TRBD1 (5 bases). In germline, CDR1 is SGHVS, CDR2 FQNEAQ. The V gene lost 5 bases and the J gene lost 6 bases, with 14 bases spanning the gap. This CDR3 comprises 14 residues. CDR3 nucleotide sequence: TGTGCCAGCAGCCGCCGGGACTTCGGTCAGCCCCAGCATTTT. It encodes CASSRRDFGQPQHF.

This clonotype was picked up a small number of times. The rearrangement joins TRBV6-5 to TRBJ1-2, with a tentative D call TRBD1 (5 bases). V shed 6 bases and J shed 4 bases, with 15 bases lying between them. This CDR3 is 14 amino acids long. Germline CDR1 and CDR2: MNHEY and SVGAGI. DNA for the CDR3: TGTGCCAGCAGGAGGGACCGAGAAGCCTATGGCTACACCTTC. Encoded protein: CASRRDREAYGYTF.

This clonotype was seen ten or more times. The chain links TRBV7-6 to TRBJ2-5; the match to TRBD2 covers 7 bases. This CDR3 is 15 amino acids long. The ends lost 4 bases at V and 2 bases at J; junction bases unmatched: 7. Germline V gives CDR1 SGHVS, CDR2 FNYEAQ. In DNA form, the CDR3 reads TGTGCCAGCAGCTACGGGACTACCCGGCAAGAGACCCAGTACTTC. This sequence encodes CASSYGTTRQETQYF.

This rearrangement joins TRBV7-9 to TRBJ1-1; 7 nucleotides line up with TRBD1. Germline assignment: CDR1 SEHNR and CDR2 FQNEAQ (reference sequence). The length of the CDR3 is 16 residues. The V gene end was trimmed by 5 bases and the J gene end by 3 bases; junction bases not matched to a gene: 12. CDR3 coding DNA: TGTGCCAGCAGCCTCTGGGACAGTTTCCTATACACTGAAGCTTTCTTT. Translating gives CASSLWDSFLYTEAFF.

This clonotype has only a few counts. This rearrangement joins TRBV6-5 to TRBJ1-3; D ambiguous. Germline V gene lookup returns CDR1 MNHEY and CDR2 SVGAGI. Trimming took 2 bases from V and 0 from J, leaving 8 bases between them. The CDR3 covers 15 residues. The CDR3 region has the DNA TGTGCCAGCAGTTACGGCAGTAGCTCTGGAAACACCATATATTTT. Protein product: CASSYGSSSGNTIYF.

This clonotype has a count of ten or more. The rearrangement links TRBV6-5 to TRBJ2-1, with D possibly matching TRBD2 (6 bases). V gave up 0 bases and J gave up 9 bases, with 15 bases separating them. The CDR3 loop spans 15 amino acids. Looked up from germline, CDR1 is MNHEY and CDR2 is SVGAGI. CDR3 sequence: CASSYSMGLGGEQFF. For the CDR3, the DNA is TGTGCCAGCAGTTACTCGATGGGACTTGGGGGTGAGCAGTTCTTC.

The chain links TRBV21-1 to TRBJ1-1; the DNA was not compared with TRBD1, the D call given in the table. TRBV21-1 is a pseudogene segment. CDR3 length: 12 residues. CDR3 sequence (DNA): TGTGCCAGCAGCAGCATACGGGACCGTGGTTTCTTT. Protein: CASSSIRDRGFF.

This clonotype was seen repeatedly, ten times or more. The chain combines TRBV4-3 with TRBJ2-1; D may be TRBD1 or TRBD2 (5 bases each). Trimming stripped 5 bases from V and 2 bases from J, with 13 bases between. The CDR3 sequence is 15 residues long. CDR1 and CDR2 (germline): LGHNA, YSLEER. CDR3 DNA sequence: TGCGCCAGCAGCGTCAGGGTGGGGGCCTACAATGAGCAGTTCTTC. Its protein product is CASSVRVGAYNEQFF.

This chain joins TRBV5-1 and TRBJ2-5; 9 positions match TRBD2. CDR3 length: 15 residues. V dropped 1 base and J dropped 5; count of bases not matched to a gene: 6. The V gene's germline CDR1 is SGHRS and CDR2 YFSETQ. The CDR3 loop reads CASSLFSGGLETQYF. The CDR3 region has the DNA TGCGCCAGCAGCTTGTTTAGCGGGGGTTTGGAGACCCAGTACTTC.

This CDR3 reads CASSLPGGRGEKLFF. The DNA for the CDR3 is TGTGCCAGCAGCTTGCCGGGCGGGCGAGGCGAAAAACTGTTTTTT. The chain uses TRBV7-2 and TRBJ1-4; unclear D gene. Trimming shortened V by 3 bases and J by 8 bases, and 16 bases separated the two germline ends. There are 15 residues in the CDR3. CDR1 and CDR2 from the germline V gene are SGHTA and FQGNSA.

This sequence joins TRBV20-1 and TRBJ2-1; D gene ambiguous. Germline-derived CDR1 and CDR2 are DFQATT and SNEGSKA (reference sequence). V was cut by 1 base and J by 7 bases, with 14 bases left in between. The CDR3 runs to 14 residues. Here the CDR3 reads CSARGSTGHNEQFF. The CDR3 DNA reads TGCAGTGCTAGAGGCTCTACCGGCCATAATGAGCAGTTCTTC.

This clonotype was detected a few times. The chain carries TRBV27 and TRBJ2-5, with no clear D. The CDR3 spans 13 residues. Trimming stripped 5 bases from V and 1 base from J, with 8 bases between. Germline CDR1 is MNHEY and CDR2 is SMNVEV (reference sequence). CDR3 nucleotide sequence: TGTGCCAGCAGTCCGACGCTCCAAGAGACCCAGTACTTC. The encoded protein is CASSPTLQETQYF.

This clonotype came up a few times. This rearrangement joins TRBV7-9 to TRBJ2-7, with D unresolved. CDR1 and CDR2 (germline): SEHNR, FQNEAQ (reference sequence). The V end was cut by 5 bases, the J end by 2 bases, with 19 bases between. This CDR3 contains 16 residues. The CDR3 loop reads CASSRVGETLAYEQYV. CDR3 sequence (DNA): TGTGCCAGCAGCCGCGTTGGTGAGACACTGGCCTACGAGCAGTACGTC.

A few counts support this clonotype. The V and J genes are TRBV12-3 or TRBV12-4 and TRBJ1-3, with 7 bases matching TRBD1. There are 16 residues in the CDR3. With 3 bases clipped from V and 0 bases from J, the junction kept 5 bases outside the gene matches. CDR3 residues: CASSFYRGSSGNTIYF. CDR3 DNA: TGTGCCAGCAGTTTCTACAGGGGCAGCTCTGGAAACACCATATATTTT.

The chain has TRBV7-9 and TRBJ1-2, with 7 bases aligning to TRBD1. The germline V gene encodes CDR1 SEHNR and CDR2 FQNEAQ (reference sequence). The CDR3 spans 14 residues. The junction had 6 bases not matched to a gene; V was cut back by 4 bases and J by 4 bases. CDR3 nucleotide sequence: TGTGCCAGCAGCTACAGGGGTCCAGCCTATGGCTACACCTTC. It is translated as CASSYRGPAYGYTF.

This clonotype was detected only a few times. The J gene is TRBJ2-7, the V gene TRBV6-5; 9 positions match TRBD1. Germline CDR1 MNHEY, CDR2 SVGAGI. The CDR3 consists of 13 residues. J was trimmed by 6 bases and V by 7 bases; bases with no gene match: 7. The CDR3 DNA follows: TGTGCCAGCAAAGGGACAGGGTCGAGCGAGCAGTACTTC. Translated, it gives CASKGTGSSEQYF.

This rearrangement joins TRBV5-1 to TRBJ1-4, with 9 positions matching TRBD1. CDR1 is SGHRS, CDR2 YFSETQ, per germline. V dropped 4 bases and J dropped 3; count of bases not matched to a gene: 4. CDR3 size: 15 residues. The CDR3 sequence: CASSDRTGANEKLFF. DNA for the CDR3: TGCGCCAGCAGCGACAGGACAGGGGCTAATGAAAAACTGTTTTTT.